This passage covers 10 T cell receptor beta chains from one sample sequenced in a study of pediatric ulcerative colitis. During colonoscopy, one to two rectal pinch biopsies were collected. Using immunoSEQ multiplex PCR, the repertoire was profiled, and TCRdb retains in-frame clones only, with some absent. Of some 37,000 clones in the sample, roughly 73% were seen once. Material for sequencing was gut tissue. Receptors originate from a boy between 10 and 17 years old with moderate ulcerative colitis.

This chain uses TRBV6-5 with TRBJ2-7; 9 bases match TRBD1. V lost 6 bases to trimming and J lost 3 bases; unmatched junction nucleotides: 6. The CDR3 loop spans 14 amino acids. Looked up from germline, CDR1 is MNHEY and CDR2 is SVGAGI. The CDR3 bases are TGTGCCAGCAGAAGCACGGGACAGGGCTACGAGCAGTACTTC. This sequence encodes CASRSTGQGYEQYF.

The V call is TRBV7-9, the J call TRBJ1-2, with 8 bases lining up with TRBD1. Germline V gives CDR1 SEHNR, CDR2 FQNEAQ (reference sequence). The CDR3 runs 16 residues. Unmatched junction bases numbered 6, after V lost 3 bases and J lost 0 bases. The CDR3 nucleotides are TGTGCCAGCAGCTTTCAGGGGGCGGGAGCTAACTATGGCTACACCTTC. This encodes CASSFQGAGANYGYTF.

The gene calls are TRBV6-1 and TRBJ1-4; 9 nucleotides match TRBD1. Losses at the gene ends were 7 bases for V and 7 bases for J; bases not matched to a gene: 7. The CDR3 has 14 amino acids. Germline V gene sequence: CDR1 MNHNS, CDR2 SASEGT. DNA of the CDR3: TGTGCCAGCATTCGGGGGACAGGGTCTGAAAAACTGTTTTTT. As protein: CASIRGTGSEKLFF.

The V and J genes are TRBV9 and TRBJ2-1, with D perhaps matching TRBD2 (6 bases). This CDR3 comprises 16 residues. Trimming took 0 bases from V and 0 from J, leaving 10 bases between them. The germline CDR1 and CDR2 sequences are SGDLS and YYNGEE. The CDR3 bases are TGTGCCAGCAGCGTAGCCGGACTAAACTCCTACAATGAGCAGTTCTTC. Translated: CASSVAGLNSYNEQFF.

The chain joins TRBV28 to TRBJ2-1; tentative D call: TRBD2 (5 bases). V lost 6 bases and J 4 bases, leaving 10 bases between the germline ends. This CDR3 has 13 amino acids. Per the germline V gene, CDR1 is MDHEN and CDR2 is SYDVKM. CDR3 protein: CASSAGRYNEQFF. The CDR3 coding sequence is TGTGCCAGCAGCGCGGGCCGATACAATGAGCAGTTCTTC.

The V call is TRBV4-2, the J call TRBJ1-4; tentatively, D is TRBD1 (6 bases). Germline CDR1 is LGHNA and CDR2 is YNFKEQ. Trimming cost V 0 bases and J 8 bases, with 13 bases left between them. There are 15 residues in the CDR3. CDR3 DNA sequence: TGTGCCAGCAGCCAAGACTTCGGGGGCGGAGAAAAACTGTTTTTT. Protein: CASSQDFGGGEKLFF.

The chain employs TRBV5-5 and TRBJ1-2; 7 nucleotides match TRBD1. CDR3 size: 16 residues. V lost 4 bases and J lost 2; bases outside the gene matches: 11. CDR1 SGHKS and CDR2 YYEKEE come from the germline V gene (reference sequence). Here the CDR3 reads CASSAQQGTTNYGYTF. CDR3 nucleotide sequence: TGTGCCAGCAGCGCACAACAGGGGACGACAAACTATGGCTACACCTTC.

This clone has only a few counts. CDR3 nucleotide sequence: TGTGCCAGCAGCTTGAGGCCTTCCTTCGAGCATTTT. This codes for CASSLRPSFEHF. J is TRBJ1-5 and V is TRBV5-8; D not certain. V was cut by 1 base and J by 14 bases, with 13 bases left in between. Germline V gene data show CDR1 as SGHTS and CDR2 as YDEGEE. The CDR3 extends over 12 amino acids.

This chain links TRBV9 with TRBJ1-1; D call uncertain. The CDR3 has 13 amino acids. V lost 6 bases and J lost 4, with 13 bases in between. Germline V CDR1 and CDR2: SGDLS, YYNGEE. CDR3 in DNA: TGTGCCAGCAATAGGGCAGGACGCACTGAAGCTTTCTTT. Its translation: CASNRAGRTEAFF.

The chain is built from TRBV10-3 and TRBJ1-5; 8 bases map to TRBD1. CDR1 ENHRY and CDR2 SYGVKD come from the germline V gene. This CDR3 region has 21 residues. Trimming removed 1 base from V and 0 bases from J; junction bases left unmatched: 17. CDR3 protein: CAISEWGQVHSLTLSNQPQHF. CDR3 in DNA: TGTGCCATCAGTGAGTGGGGACAGGTACATTCCCTGACCCTTAGCAATCAGCCCCAGCATTTT.